The present TCR beta chain was sequenced within a study of blood T cell repertoires in COVID-19. Study overall: T cells, B-cell-depleted T cells, or PBMCs provided the cDNA or gDNA that served as material.

Individuals aged roughly 18 to 95 years were recruited from fewer than 25 US areas. In the 2 weeks before study entry, exposed participants met a COVID-19 case, which was PCR-confirmed or clinician-diagnosed. Study processing details: Reference gene primer amplification in the assay estimated nucleated cell counts. Sequencing used immunoSEQ multiplex PCR; TCRdb keeps in-frame clones, though not all of them. Clone size and the V and J calls come from that table; the DNA yielded D and trimming. The sample holds 130,000 to 150,000 clones, 80% to 85% seen once. V dropped 3 bases and J dropped 0; count of bases not matched to a gene: 4. Germline V CDR1 and CDR2: ENHRY, SYGVKD. This CDR3 region has 18 residues.

V is TRBV10-3 and J is TRBJ2-1; 14 nucleotides line up with TRBD2. The sample consisted of PBMCs or T cells enriched from blood (not recorded which). The TCR sequence derives from a woman aged 50 to 65 who had been exposed to COVID-19. The CDR3 bases are TGTGCCATCAGTGACCCCGGGACTAGCGGGAGCTCCTACAATGAGCAGTTCTTC. Translation gives CAISDPGTSGSSYNEQFF.